The sequence of this T cell receptor (beta chain) was determined in a study of blood T cell repertoires in COVID-19. On the study more broadly: Samples came from the United States, Italy and Spain, spanning acute and convalescent COVID-19. The cDNA or gDNA used as material had been derived from T cells, B-cell-depleted T cells, or PBMCs.

The authors' processing: Amplification of reference gene primers was used by the study to estimate nucleated cell counts. Method: immunoSEQ multiplex PCR; TCRdb's copy keeps in-frame clones and lacks some. The V and J calls and the clone size are those of that table, but D and trimming were determined from the DNA. The data hold about 230,000 clones, with about 86% observed a single time. This CDR3 comprises 12 residues. Trimming cost V 7 bases and J 4 bases, with 10 bases left between them. Germline CDR1 and CDR2: MDHEN and SYDVKM. The sequenced sample was peripheral blood. The sequence was collected from a man over 45 with active or convalescent COVID-19. The chain carries TRBV28 and TRBJ1-2; D not resolved. The CDR3: CASNAEGYGYTF. CDR3 sequence (DNA): TGTGCCAGCAACGCTGAGGGCTATGGCTACACCTTC.